The clone carrying this T cell receptor beta chain has just a few counts. An end of the junction does not agree with germline; a read error may underlie this. The data were produced by immunoSEQ multiplex PCR, yet TCRdb's version contains in-frame clones alone and is incomplete. The data show 5,000 to 6,500 clones, about 16% seen once. This sample was taken from a study of tumour-infiltrating T cells in Burkitt lymphoma. The wider study: Repertoire clonality predicted overall and progression-free survival.

The CDR3 covers 13 residues. The germline V gene encodes CDR1 MDHEN and CDR2 SYDVKM. This clonotype was obtained from a human donor with diffuse large B-cell lymphoma. The specimen sequenced was tumor tissue. The rearrangement joins TRBV28 to TRBJ2-7; D is uncertain. The CDR3 region is CASRAGSSYEQYF. CDR3 sequence (DNA): TGTGCGAGCAGAGCCGGCAGCTCCTACGAGCAGTACTTC.